This T cell receptor (beta chain) was found in a study of shared clonotypes between healthy human individuals. Study-level background: A donor's plate count was three for CD4 naive and three for CD4 memory; CD8 naive had two and CD8 memory one.

Measured with immunoSEQ multiplex PCR; TCRdb has only the in-frame clones, and not every one. The sample has 400,000 to 600,000 clones; roughly 95% are singletons. The material sequenced was naive CD4+ T cells sorted from blood. As for subset: CD45RA+ positively selected. The TCR sequence derives from a woman in her 30s in good health.

The CDR3 loop is CASSHDEGRNEKLFF. The DNA of the CDR3 is TGCGCCAGCAGTCACGATGAGGGCCGAAATGAAAAACTGTTTTTT. The chain combines TRBV23-1 with TRBJ1-4; D not resolved. TRBV23-1 is an ORF, and what it does is uncertain. Deletions cut 3 bases from V and 5 bases from J, with 13 bases between. The CDR3 extends over 15 amino acids.